These 17 T cell receptor beta chains came from one sample sequenced in a study of graft-versus-host responses after intestinal transplantation. Their specific antigens are unknown. Clones were sequenced by immunoSEQ multiplex PCR, and TCRdb holds only the in-frame ones, with some missing. The sample holds some 84,000 clones, 82% seen once. The sample consisted of unstimulated CD4+ T cells sorted from spleen or lymph node cells, taken before intestinal transplant. These receptors came from a human donor who received an intestinal transplant.

The rearrangement links TRBV6-1 to TRBJ2-7, with no clear D. CDR3 size: 12 residues. V lost 1 base and J lost 4, with 5 bases in between. The germline gives CDR1 MNHNS, CDR2 SASEGT. CDR3 DNA sequence: TGTGCCAGCAGTGAAGTGTCATACGAGCAGTACTTC. As protein: CASSEVSYEQYF.

The chain is built from TRBV11-2 and TRBJ2-5; perhaps TRBD1 as D (5 bases). The J call is uncertain, as TRBJ2-7 better fits the DNA end. CDR1 SGHAT and CDR2 FQNNGV come from the germline V gene. The CDR3 is made up of 14 amino acids. The CDR3 loop is CASSLPQAPYEQYF. The CDR3 DNA reads TGTGCCAGCAGCTTGCCACAGGCGCCCTACGAGCAGTACTTC.

The rearrangement links TRBV7-9 to TRBJ1-2; no firm D call. Germline V gene sequence: CDR1 SEHNR, CDR2 FQNEAQ (reference sequence). Trimming pared 8 bases from V and 0 bases from J, leaving 4 bases between. There are 11 residues in the CDR3. The CDR3 coding sequence is TGTGCCAGCCACTCTAACTATGGCTACACCTTC. Translated, it gives CASHSNYGYTF.

This chain uses TRBV7-3 with TRBJ2-1, with 7 positions matching TRBD1. V shed 3 bases, J shed 9 bases, and the junction held 5 bases outside the gene matches. CDR3 size: 13 residues. Per the germline V gene, CDR1 is SGHTA and CDR2 is FQGTGA. The CDR3 DNA follows: TGTGCCAGCAGCTTCGACAGGGATGCTGAGCAGTTCTTC. Translated: CASSFDRDAEQFF. The entire variable domain, with the rest obtained from reference TRBV7-3 and TRBJ2-1, is as follows: GAGVSQTPSNKVTEKGKYVELRCDPISGHTALYWYRQSLGQGPEFLIYFQGTGAADDSGLPNDRFFAVRPEGSVSTLKIQRTERGDSAVYLCASSFDRDAEQFFGPGTRLTVL.

The rearrangement links TRBV5-1 to TRBJ2-5, with D tentatively TRBD2 (6 bases). V was shortened by 4 bases and J by 2 bases, with 15 bases between the two germline ends. Germline V gene lookup returns CDR1 SGHRS and CDR2 YFSETQ. This CDR3 is 15 amino acids long. The CDR3 region is CASSRVPGLQETQYF. The CDR3 DNA sequence: TGCGCCAGCAGCCGAGTTCCGGGACTTCAAGAGACCCAGTACTTC.

This chain joins TRBV6-5 and TRBJ2-7; 9 bases are shared with TRBD2. From germline, CDR1 is MNHEY and CDR2 SVGAGI. The CDR3 length is 15 residues. The junction had 10 bases not matched to a gene; V was cut back by 7 bases and J by 3 bases. CDR3 DNA: TGTGCCAGCACGCGGGGGAGCGGGGGGATCTACGAGCAGTACTTC. Its translation: CASTRGSGGIYEQYF.

This rearrangement joins TRBV27 to TRBJ2-7; tentatively, D is TRBD1 (6 bases). CDR1 and CDR2 from the germline V gene are MNHEY and SMNVEV (reference sequence). Trimming stripped 7 bases from V and 6 bases from J, with 16 bases between. The CDR3 has 13 residues. The CDR3 DNA is TGTGCCAGCAAACCCCTAACAGGGATCGAGCAGTACTTC. It translates to CASKPLTGIEQYF.

This clone was recorded only once. This chain links TRBV6-6 with TRBJ1-1, with TRBD1 identical over 7 bases. This CDR3 has 13 residues. V trimming: 2 bases; J trimming: 3 bases; junction bases outside the gene matches: 0. The germline CDR1 and CDR2 sequences are MNHNY and SVGAGI (reference sequence). The CDR3 nucleotides are TGTGCCAGCAGTTACCAGGGGGACACTGAAGCTTTCTTT. As protein: CASSYQGDTEAFF.

The gene calls are TRBV6-1 and TRBJ2-6, with TRBD1 matching over 10 bases. Trimming took 8 bases from V and 2 from J; bases not matched to a gene: 3. The CDR3 is 15 residues long. Germline V CDR1 and CDR2: MNHNS, SASEGT. In DNA form, the CDR3 reads TGTGCCAGCGAGACAGGGGGCGCTGGGGCCAACGTCCTGACTTTC. Protein: CASETGGAGANVLTF.

The V call is TRBV11-2, the J call TRBJ1-2, with D hard to call. V was clipped by 1 base and J by 4 bases, with 4 bases between them. This CDR3 region has 12 residues. Germline V CDR1 and CDR2: SGHAT, FQNNGV. The CDR3 is CASSLGSYGYTF. DNA for the CDR3: TGTGCCAGCAGCTTAGGTAGCTATGGCTACACCTTC.

This clone was seen only a few times. The V and J genes are TRBV25-1 and TRBJ2-7; possible D gene TRBD1, 6 bases. Trimming shortened V by 2 bases and J by 4 bases, and 12 bases separated the two germline ends. The CDR3 spans 14 residues. CDR1 is MGHDK, CDR2 SYGVNS, per germline. Written as DNA, the CDR3 is TGTGCCAGCAGTGAAATTGGGGGCTGGTACGAGCAGTACTTC. Protein product: CASSEIGGWYEQYF.

In its sample, this clone was seen once. The CDR3 spells CASSLSTGTQETQYF. For the CDR3, the DNA is TGCGCCAGCAGCTTATCCACAGGGACACAAGAGACCCAGTACTTC. This chain links TRBV5-1 with TRBJ2-5; D possibly corresponds to TRBD1 (6 bases). V was shortened by 2 bases and J by 2 bases, with 13 bases between the two germline ends. CDR1 SGHRS and CDR2 YFSETQ come from the germline V gene. The CDR3 is 15 residues long.

The chain has TRBV7-2 and TRBJ2-1; a weak D match, TRBD2 (6 bases). Germline V gene sequence: CDR1 SGHTA, CDR2 FQGNSA. V was pared by 3 bases and J by 8 bases, with 8 bases between. This CDR3 contains 12 residues. CDR3 residues: CASSFLAHEQFF. The CDR3, as DNA: TGTGCCAGCAGCTTTCTAGCGCATGAGCAGTTCTTC.

The genes are TRBV29-1 and TRBJ2-7; 7 nucleotides align to TRBD1. V trimming: 4 bases; J trimming: 4 bases; junction bases outside the gene matches: 4. The CDR3 runs 12 residues. CDR1 and CDR2 (germline): SQVTM, ANQGSEA. The CDR3 is CSVVQQGYEQYF. The DNA of the CDR3 is TGCAGCGTTGTTCAACAGGGGTACGAGCAGTACTTC.

The chain couples TRBV4-2 to TRBJ1-1; TRBD1 matches at 7 bases. J gave up 1 base and V 1 base, and 9 bases lay outside the gene matches. The CDR3 consists of 17 residues. Germline lookup yields CDR1 LGHNA and CDR2 YNFKEQ. CDR3 in amino acids: CASSQVGQGVWNTEAFF. CDR3 DNA sequence: TGTGCCAGCAGCCAAGTTGGGCAGGGGGTCTGGAACACTGAAGCTTTCTTT.

The chain carries TRBV2 and TRBJ1-5, with 7 bases lining up with TRBD1. The CDR3 spans 13 residues. With V trimmed by 5 bases and J by 4 bases, 2 bases remained unmatched. Germline-derived CDR1 and CDR2 are SNHLY and FYNNEI. In nucleotides, the CDR3 is TGTGCCAGCAGTCCGACAGGGAATCAGCCCCAGCATTTT. It codes for CASSPTGNQPQHF.

The gene calls are TRBV2 and TRBJ1-6; D possibly corresponds to TRBD1 (6 bases). Germline loops: CDR1 SNHLY, CDR2 FYNNEI. Trimming took 7 bases from V and 8 from J, leaving 15 bases between them. CDR3 length: 14 amino acids. CDR3 in amino acids: CASTARTADSPLHF. The CDR3 DNA is TGTGCCAGCACCGCCCGGACAGCAGATTCACCCCTCCACTTT.